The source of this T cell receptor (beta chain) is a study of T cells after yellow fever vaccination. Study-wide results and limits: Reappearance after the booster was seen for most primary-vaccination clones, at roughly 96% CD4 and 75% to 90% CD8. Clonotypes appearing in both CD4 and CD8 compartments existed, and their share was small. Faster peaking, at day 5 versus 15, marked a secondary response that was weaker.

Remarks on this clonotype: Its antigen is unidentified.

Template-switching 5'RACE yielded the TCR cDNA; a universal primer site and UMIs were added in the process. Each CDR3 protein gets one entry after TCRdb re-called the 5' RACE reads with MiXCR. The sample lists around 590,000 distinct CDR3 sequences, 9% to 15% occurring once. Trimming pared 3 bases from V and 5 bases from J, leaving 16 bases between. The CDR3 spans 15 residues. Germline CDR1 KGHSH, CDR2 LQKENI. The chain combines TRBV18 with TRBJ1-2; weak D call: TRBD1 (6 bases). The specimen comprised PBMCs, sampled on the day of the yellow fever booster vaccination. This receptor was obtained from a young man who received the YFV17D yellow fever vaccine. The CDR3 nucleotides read TGTGCCAGCTCACCGGCGGTGGGCGGGACATATGGCTACACCTTC. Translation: CASSPAVGGTYGYTF.